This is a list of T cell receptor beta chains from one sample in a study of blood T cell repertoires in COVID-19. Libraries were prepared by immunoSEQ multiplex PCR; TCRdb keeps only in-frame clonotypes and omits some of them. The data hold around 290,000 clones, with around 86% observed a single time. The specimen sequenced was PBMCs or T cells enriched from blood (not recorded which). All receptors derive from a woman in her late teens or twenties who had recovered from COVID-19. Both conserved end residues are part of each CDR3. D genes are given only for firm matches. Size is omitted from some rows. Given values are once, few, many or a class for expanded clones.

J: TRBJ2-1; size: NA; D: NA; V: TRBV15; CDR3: CATSRGLAVRYNEQFF; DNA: TGTGCCACCAGCAGAGGGCTAGCTGTTCGTTACAATGAGCAGTTCTTC
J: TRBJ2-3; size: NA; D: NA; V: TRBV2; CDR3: CASGSGYTDTQYF; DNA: TGTGCCAGCGGGTCGGGGTACACAGATACGCAGTATTTT
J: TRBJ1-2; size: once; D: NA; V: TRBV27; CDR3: CASSPPGQVYGYTF; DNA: TGTGCCAGCTCCCCCCCGGGACAAGTCTATGGCTACACCTTC
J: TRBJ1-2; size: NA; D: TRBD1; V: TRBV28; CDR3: CASSPPGQGFFSYTF; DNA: TGTGCCAGCAGTCCTCCGGGACAGGGTTTTTTCAGCTACACCTTC
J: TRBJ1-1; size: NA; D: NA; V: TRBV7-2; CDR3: CASSLVTGNTEAFF; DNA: TGTGCCAGCAGCTTAGTAACGGGGAACACTGAAGCTTTCTTT
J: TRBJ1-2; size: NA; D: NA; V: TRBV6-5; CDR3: CASSTRGGRGYGYTF; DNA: TGTGCCAGCAGCACCCGGGGGGGTAGAGGGTATGGCTACACCTTC
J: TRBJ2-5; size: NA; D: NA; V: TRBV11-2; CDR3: CASSLAGETQYF; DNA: TGTGCCAGCAGCTTAGCCGGAGAGACCCAGTACTTC
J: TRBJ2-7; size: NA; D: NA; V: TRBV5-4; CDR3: CASSSAGLSYEQYF; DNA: TGTGCCAGCAGCTCGGCGGGGCTCTCCTACGAGCAGTACTTC
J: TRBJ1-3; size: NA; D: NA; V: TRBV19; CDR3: CASSIAGSGNTIYF; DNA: TGTGCCAGTAGTATAGCAGGATCTGGAAACACCATATATTTT
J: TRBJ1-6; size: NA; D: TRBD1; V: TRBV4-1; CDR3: CASQGAPNSPLHF; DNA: TGCGCCAGCCAGGGGGCTCCCAATTCACCCCTCCACTTT
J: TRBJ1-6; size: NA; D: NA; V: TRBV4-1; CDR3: CASSQDRRVSYNSPLHF; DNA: TGCGCCAGCAGCCAAGATCGCAGGGTATCCTATAATTCACCCCTCCACTTT
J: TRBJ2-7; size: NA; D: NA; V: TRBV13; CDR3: CASSLSPRRGRSYEQYF; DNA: TGTGCCAGCAGCTTATCCCCTAGGAGGGGCCGTTCCTACGAGCAGTACTTC